The present T cell receptor beta chain was sequenced within a study of blood T cell repertoires in COVID-19. The junction had 16 bases not matched to a gene; V was cut back by 5 bases and J by 4 bases. Germline CDR1 SGHVS, CDR2 FQNEAQ. CDR3 length: 17 residues. In the authors' workflow: By means of reference gene primer amplification, nucleated cell counts were estimated. Sequenced by immunoSEQ multiplex PCR; TCRdb stores in-frame clones only, minus some. D and trimming were read from the DNA, whereas the V and J calls and clone size are those reported in that table. The sample records about 210,000 clones, roughly 87% being singletons.

This chain uses TRBV7-8 with TRBJ2-7; 8 nucleotides match TRBD2. The receptor was derived from a man aged 18 to 29 with acute COVID-19. The source material was PBMCs or T cells enriched from blood (not recorded which). The CDR3: CASSEIPPGLVNYEQYF. CDR3 in DNA: TGTGCCAGCAGCGAAATCCCACCGGGACTAGTGAATTACGAGCAGTACTTC.